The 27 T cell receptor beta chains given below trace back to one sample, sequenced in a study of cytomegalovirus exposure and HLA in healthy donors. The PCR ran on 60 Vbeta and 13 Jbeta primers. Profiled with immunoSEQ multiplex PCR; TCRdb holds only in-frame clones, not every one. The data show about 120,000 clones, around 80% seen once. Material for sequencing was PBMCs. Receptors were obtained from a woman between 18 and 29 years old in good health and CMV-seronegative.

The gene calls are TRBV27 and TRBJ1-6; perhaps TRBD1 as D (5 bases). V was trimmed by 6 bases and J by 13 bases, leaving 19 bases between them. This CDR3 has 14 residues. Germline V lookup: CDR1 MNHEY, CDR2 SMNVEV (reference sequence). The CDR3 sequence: CASSPTGGNVPLHF. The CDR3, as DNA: TGTGCCAGCAGCCCCACAGGTGGCAATGTGCCCCTCCACTTT.

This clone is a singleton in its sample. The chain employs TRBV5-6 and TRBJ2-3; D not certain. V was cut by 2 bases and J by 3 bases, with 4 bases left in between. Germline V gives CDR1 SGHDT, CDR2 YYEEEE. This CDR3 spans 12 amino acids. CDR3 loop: CASSFMTDTQYF. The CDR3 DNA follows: TGTGCCAGCAGCTTTATGACAGATACGCAGTATTTT.

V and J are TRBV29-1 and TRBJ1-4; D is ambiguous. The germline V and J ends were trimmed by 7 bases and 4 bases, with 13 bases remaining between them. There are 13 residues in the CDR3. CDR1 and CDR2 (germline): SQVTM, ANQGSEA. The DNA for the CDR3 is TGCAGCGCCCGGAGAGGAGATAATGAAAAACTGTTTTTT. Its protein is CSARRGDNEKLFF.

CDR3 sequence (DNA): TGTGCCAGCAGCCCCGGTAGTAGCAATGAGCAGTTCTTC. Protein product: CASSPGSSNEQFF. The chain has TRBV11-2 and TRBJ2-1; no clear D. This CDR3 has 13 amino acids. The germline CDR1 and CDR2 sequences are SGHAT and FQNNGV. V shed 5 bases and J shed 6 bases, with 11 bases lying between them. The whole variable domain, remainder taken from reference TRBV11-2 and TRBJ2-1, is EAGVAQSPRYKIIEKRQSVAFWCNPISGHATLYWYQQILGQGPKLLIQFQNNGVVDDSQLPKDRFSAERLKGVDSTLKIQPAKLEDSAVYLCASSPGSSNEQFFGPGTRLTVL.

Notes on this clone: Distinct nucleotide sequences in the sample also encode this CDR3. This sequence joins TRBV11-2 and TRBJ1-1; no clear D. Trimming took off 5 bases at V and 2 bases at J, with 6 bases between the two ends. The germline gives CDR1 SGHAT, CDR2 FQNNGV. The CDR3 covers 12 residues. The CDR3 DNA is TGTGCCAGCAGCCTACTAAACACTGAAGCTTTCTTT. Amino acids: CASSLLNTEAFF.

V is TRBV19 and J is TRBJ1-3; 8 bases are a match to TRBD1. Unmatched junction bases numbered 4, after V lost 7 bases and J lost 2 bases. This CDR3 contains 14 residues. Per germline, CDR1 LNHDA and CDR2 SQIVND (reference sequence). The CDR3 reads CASMGRGPGNTIYF. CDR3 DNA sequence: TGTGCCAGTATGGGCAGGGGGCCTGGAAACACCATATATTTT.

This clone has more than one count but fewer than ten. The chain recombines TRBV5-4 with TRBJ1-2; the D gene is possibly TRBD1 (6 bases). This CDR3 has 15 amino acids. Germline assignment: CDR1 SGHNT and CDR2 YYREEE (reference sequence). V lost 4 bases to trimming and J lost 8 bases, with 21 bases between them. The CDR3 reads CASSPDLQGERGYTF. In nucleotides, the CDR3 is TGTGCCAGCAGCCCAGATTTACAGGGCGAGAGGGGCTACACCTTC.

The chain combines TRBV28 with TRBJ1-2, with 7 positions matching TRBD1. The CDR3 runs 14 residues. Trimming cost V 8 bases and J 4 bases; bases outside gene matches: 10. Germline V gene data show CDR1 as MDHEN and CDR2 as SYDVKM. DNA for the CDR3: TGTGCCAGCTTCGACAGGGCGATTGGCTATGGCTACACCTTC. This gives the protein CASFDRAIGYGYTF.

CDR3 in amino acids: CASSPGGTANSYEQYF. CDR3 nucleotides: TGTGCCAGCAGCCCTGGGGGGACAGCCAACTCCTACGAGCAGTACTTC. The chain is built from TRBV11-3 and TRBJ2-5; maybe TRBD1 (7 bases). Matching the DNA end better, TRBJ2-7 makes the J call doubtful. The CDR3 has 16 residues. CDR1 and CDR2 (germline): SGHNT, YENEEA.

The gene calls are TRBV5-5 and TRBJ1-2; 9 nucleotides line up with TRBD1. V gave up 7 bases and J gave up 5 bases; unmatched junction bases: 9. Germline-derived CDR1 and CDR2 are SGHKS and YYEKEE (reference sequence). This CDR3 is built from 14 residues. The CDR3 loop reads CASAATGQGYGYTF. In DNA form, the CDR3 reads TGTGCCAGCGCGGCAACGGGACAGGGATATGGCTACACCTTC.

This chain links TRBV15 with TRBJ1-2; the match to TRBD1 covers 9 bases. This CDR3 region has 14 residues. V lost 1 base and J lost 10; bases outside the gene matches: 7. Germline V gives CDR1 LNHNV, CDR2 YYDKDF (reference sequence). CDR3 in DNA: TGTGCCACCAGCAGAGGTGACAGGGGGGCATTCTACACCTTC. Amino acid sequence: CATSRGDRGAFYTF.

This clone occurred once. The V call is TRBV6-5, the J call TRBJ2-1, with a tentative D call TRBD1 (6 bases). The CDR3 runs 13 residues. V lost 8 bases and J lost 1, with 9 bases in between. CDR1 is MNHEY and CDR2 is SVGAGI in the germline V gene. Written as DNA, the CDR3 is TGTGCCAGCGGTCAGGGGTCCTACAATGAGCAGTTCTTC. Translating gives CASGQGSYNEQFF.

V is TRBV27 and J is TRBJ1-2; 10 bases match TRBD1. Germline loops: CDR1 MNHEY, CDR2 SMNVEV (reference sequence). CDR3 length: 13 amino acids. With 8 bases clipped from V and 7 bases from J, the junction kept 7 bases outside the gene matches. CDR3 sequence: CASAAGTGAGYTF. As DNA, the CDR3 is TGTGCCAGCGCTGCCGGGACAGGGGCTGGCTACACCTTC.

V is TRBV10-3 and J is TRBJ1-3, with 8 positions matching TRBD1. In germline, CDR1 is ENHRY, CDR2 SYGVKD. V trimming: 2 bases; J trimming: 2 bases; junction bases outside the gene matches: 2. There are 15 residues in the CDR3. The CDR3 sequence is CAISEARGPGNTIYF. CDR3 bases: TGTGCCATCAGTGAGGCCAGGGGGCCTGGAAACACCATATATTTT.

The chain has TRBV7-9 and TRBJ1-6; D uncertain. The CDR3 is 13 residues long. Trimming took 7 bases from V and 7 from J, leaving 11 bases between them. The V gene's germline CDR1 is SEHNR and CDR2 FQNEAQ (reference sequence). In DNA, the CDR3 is TGTGCCAGCACCCCAGTACCGAATTCACCCCTCCACTTT. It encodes CASTPVPNSPLHF.

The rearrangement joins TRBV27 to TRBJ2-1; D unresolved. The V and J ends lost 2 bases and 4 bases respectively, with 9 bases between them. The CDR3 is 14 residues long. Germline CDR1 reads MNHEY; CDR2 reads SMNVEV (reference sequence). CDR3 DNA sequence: TGTGCCAGCAGTTTAGCGGTTAAATACAATGAGCAGTTCTTC. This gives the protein CASSLAVKYNEQFF.

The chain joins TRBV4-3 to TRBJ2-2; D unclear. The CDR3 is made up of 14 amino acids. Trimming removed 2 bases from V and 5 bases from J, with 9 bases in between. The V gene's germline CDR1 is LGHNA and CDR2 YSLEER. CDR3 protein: CASSQFESTGELFF. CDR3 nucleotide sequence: TGCGCCAGCAGCCAATTCGAGTCAACCGGGGAGCTGTTTTTT.

The CDR3 here is CASSETGTSYNEQFF. The CDR3 nucleotides are TGCGCCAGCAGTGAAACGGGAACTTCCTACAATGAGCAGTTCTTC. This chain joins TRBV10-2 and TRBJ2-1; a weak D match, TRBD2 (5 bases). Per germline, CDR1 WSHSY and CDR2 SAAADI. The CDR3 is 15 residues long. V lost 3 bases to trimming and J lost 1 base, with 10 bases between them.

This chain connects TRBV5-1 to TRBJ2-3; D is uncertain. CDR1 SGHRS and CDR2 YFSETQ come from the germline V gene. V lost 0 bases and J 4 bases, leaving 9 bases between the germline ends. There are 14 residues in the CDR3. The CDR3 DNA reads TGCGCCAGCAGCTTGGGAGATACGGCAGATACGCAGTATTTT. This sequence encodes CASSLGDTADTQYF.

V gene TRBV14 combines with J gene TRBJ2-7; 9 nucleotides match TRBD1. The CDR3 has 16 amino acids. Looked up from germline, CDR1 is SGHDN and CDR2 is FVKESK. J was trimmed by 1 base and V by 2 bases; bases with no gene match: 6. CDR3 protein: CASSQLYRGRSYEQYF. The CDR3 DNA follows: TGTGCCAGCAGCCAACTGTACAGGGGGCGTTCCTACGAGCAGTACTTC.

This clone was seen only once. The CDR3 DNA is TGTGCCAGCAGTACCCTAGTGACCGGGGAGCTGTTTTTT. It is translated as CASSTLVTGELFF. The chain joins TRBV11-2 to TRBJ2-2; unclear D gene. Germline-derived CDR1 and CDR2 are SGHAT and FQNNGV. The ends were cut back, 6 bases at V and 5 bases at J, with 10 bases in the middle. This CDR3 is built from 13 residues.

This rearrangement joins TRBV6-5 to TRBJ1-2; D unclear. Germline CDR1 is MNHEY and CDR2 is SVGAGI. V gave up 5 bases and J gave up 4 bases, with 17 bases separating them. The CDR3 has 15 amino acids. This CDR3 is CASSPHPASGYGYTF. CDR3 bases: TGTGCCAGCAGTCCCCATCCGGCTTCAGGCTATGGCTACACCTTC.

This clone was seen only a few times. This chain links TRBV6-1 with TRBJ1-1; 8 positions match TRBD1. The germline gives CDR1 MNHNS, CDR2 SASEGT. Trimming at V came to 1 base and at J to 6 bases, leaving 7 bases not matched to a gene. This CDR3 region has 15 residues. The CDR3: CASSEDSGGPAEAFF. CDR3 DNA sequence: TGTGCCAGCAGTGAAGACTCAGGGGGCCCCGCTGAAGCTTTCTTT.

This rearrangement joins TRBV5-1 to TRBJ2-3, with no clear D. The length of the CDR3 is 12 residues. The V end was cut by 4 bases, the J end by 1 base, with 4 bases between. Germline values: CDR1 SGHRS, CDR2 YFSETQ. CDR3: CASSPGTDTQYF. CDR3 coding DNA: TGCGCCAGCAGCCCAGGCACAGATACGCAGTATTTT.

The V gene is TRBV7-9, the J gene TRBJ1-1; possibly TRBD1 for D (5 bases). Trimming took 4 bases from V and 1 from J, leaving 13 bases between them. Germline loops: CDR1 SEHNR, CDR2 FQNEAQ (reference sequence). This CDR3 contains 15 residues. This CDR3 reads CASSSPRGRNTEAFF. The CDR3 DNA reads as TGTGCCAGCAGCTCCCCGCGGGGGAGGAACACTGAAGCTTTCTTT.

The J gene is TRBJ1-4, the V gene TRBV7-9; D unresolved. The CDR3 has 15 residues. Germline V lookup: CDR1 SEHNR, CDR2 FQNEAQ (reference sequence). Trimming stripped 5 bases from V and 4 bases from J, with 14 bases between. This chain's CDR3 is CASSNTKYSNEKLFF. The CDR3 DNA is TGTGCCAGCAGCAATACGAAATACAGTAATGAAAAACTGTTTTTT.

DNA of the CDR3: TGCGCCAGCAGCTCGGGACAGTATTACACCGGGGAGCTGTTTTTT. Its translation: CASSSGQYYTGELFF. The chain uses TRBV5-1 and TRBJ2-2, with TRBD1 identical over 7 bases. The CDR3 is 15 residues long. The V gene end was trimmed by 3 bases and the J gene end by 3 bases; junction bases not matched to a gene: 5. Germline CDR1 SGHRS, CDR2 YFSETQ.